This T cell receptor beta chain emerged from a study of blood T cell repertoires in COVID-19. Across the whole study: Sources were T cells, B-cell-depleted T cells, or PBMCs; the material itself was cDNA or gDNA.

Original handling: Counts of nucleated cells, estimated from reference gene primer amplification, were obtained. Some clones are missing from TCRdb's copy, which holds only in-frame ones; the method was immunoSEQ multiplex PCR. V, J and clone size reflect that table, while D and trimming were determined from the DNA. The sample records about 25,000 clones, about 94% being singletons. CDR1 and CDR2 (germline): MDHEN, SYDVKM. The length of the CDR3 is 16 residues. V gave up 6 bases and J gave up 5 bases, with 22 bases separating them. This sequence originates from a human donor with active COVID-19. The donor label of this sample is uncertain. The chain uses TRBV28 and TRBJ2-5; a weak D match, TRBD2 (5 bases). The sample consisted of peripheral blood. Written as DNA, the CDR3 is TGTGCCAGCAGCCAACTTAAGGGAGCTCGTCAGGAGACCCAGTACTTC. Protein: CASSQLKGARQETQYF.